These 23 T cell receptor beta chains share one sample of origin, sequenced in a study of cytomegalovirus exposure and HLA in healthy donors. Primers: 60 Vbeta forward and 13 Jbeta reverse. Generated by immunoSEQ multiplex PCR, the TCRdb table keeps only in-frame clones and is missing some. The sample yields 150,000 to 200,000 clones, about four fifths seen once. What was sequenced was PBMCs. The receptors were sampled from a male donor in good health and CMV-seropositive.

This chain joins TRBV7-6 and TRBJ2-2; 10 positions match TRBD2. Germline CDR1 and CDR2: SGHVS and FNYEAQ. The CDR3 contains 17 residues. The V gene end was trimmed by 3 bases and the J gene end by 0 bases; junction bases not matched to a gene: 4. The CDR3 loop is CASSLPGLASNTGELFF. The DNA for the CDR3 is TGTGCCAGCAGCTTGCCGGGACTAGCGTCGAACACCGGGGAGCTGTTTTTT.

This clone was recorded a few times. The chain recombines TRBV5-1 with TRBJ2-1; 11 positions match TRBD2. After removal of 4 bases from V and 10 bases from J, the junction contained 10 bases not matched to a gene. The CDR3 spans 15 residues. Germline loops: CDR1 SGHRS, CDR2 YFSETQ. The CDR3 nucleotides are TGCGCCAGCAGCCCTCAGACTAGCGGGGCAGGGGAGCAGTTCTTC. It is translated as CASSPQTSGAGEQFF.

The rearrangement uses TRBV5-5 and TRBJ1-1; D is undetermined. Trimming stripped 5 bases from V and 0 bases from J, with 8 bases between. The length of the CDR3 is 13 residues. Germline V gene sequence: CDR1 SGHKS, CDR2 YYEKEE (reference sequence). CDR3: CASSFSLNTEAFF. DNA of the CDR3: TGTGCCAGCAGTTTTAGTTTGAACACTGAAGCTTTCTTT.

This chain connects TRBV15 to TRBJ2-5, with D tentatively TRBD2 (6 bases). The germline CDR1 and CDR2 sequences are LNHNV and YYDKDF (reference sequence). Trimming stripped 1 base from V and 1 base from J, with 10 bases between. CDR3 length equals 15 residues. The CDR3 reads CATSRARGVQETQYF. The CDR3 region has the DNA TGTGCCACCAGCAGAGCTCGCGGGGTCCAAGAGACCCAGTACTTC.

This clone was recorded only once. This chain uses TRBV9 with TRBJ2-3, with 12 positions matching TRBD2. The CDR3 covers 16 residues. The germline V gene encodes CDR1 SGDLS and CDR2 YYNGEE. The ends lost 4 bases at V and 0 bases at J; junction bases unmatched: 3. CDR3 loop: CASSTGTSGSTDTQYF. CDR3 DNA sequence: TGTGCCAGCAGCACCGGGACTAGCGGGAGCACAGATACGCAGTATTTT.

The V and J genes are TRBV27 and TRBJ2-1, with 10 nucleotides matching TRBD2. V lost 7 bases and J lost 1; bases outside the gene matches: 10. Germline V gene data show CDR1 as MNHEY and CDR2 as SMNVEV (reference sequence). This CDR3 is 17 amino acids long. CDR3 amino acids: CASTPGLANPSYNEQFF. CDR3 nucleotide sequence: TGTGCCAGCACCCCGGGACTAGCGAACCCTTCCTACAATGAGCAGTTCTTC.

This clone was recorded once. Written as DNA, the CDR3 is TGCAGCGTTAGCGGGAGTACGGCAGATACGCAGTATTTT. Translation gives CSVSGSTADTQYF. The chain recombines TRBV29-1 with TRBJ2-3; 8 bases map to TRBD2. The CDR3 covers 13 residues. V trimming: 5 bases; J trimming: 4 bases; junction bases outside the gene matches: 5. Per germline, CDR1 SQVTM and CDR2 ANQGSEA.

This chain uses TRBV7-2 with TRBJ2-6; D call uncertain. V shed 7 bases and J shed 0 bases, with 7 bases lying between them. CDR3 length: 14 amino acids. Germline V gene lookup returns CDR1 SGHTA and CDR2 FQGNSA. The CDR3 is CASIHSSGANVLTF. CDR3 DNA sequence: TGTGCCAGCATCCATAGCTCTGGGGCCAACGTCCTGACTTTC.

This sequence joins TRBV7-6 and TRBJ1-3, with D perhaps matching TRBD1 (6 bases). V was trimmed by 0 bases and J by 2 bases, leaving 8 bases between them. The CDR3 has 15 amino acids. Germline assignment: CDR1 SGHVS and CDR2 FNYEAQ. CDR3 sequence (DNA): TGTGCCAGCAGCTTAGCAAAGGGGGCTGGAAACACCATATATTTT. This gives the protein CASSLAKGAGNTIYF.

The chain joins TRBV11-3 to TRBJ2-2, with 7 bases lining up with TRBD1. The V segment lost 4 bases and the J segment 0 bases; nucleotides outside the gene matches: 2. The germline CDR1 and CDR2 sequences are SGHNT and YENEEA. The length of the CDR3 is 15 residues. This chain's CDR3 is CASSSQGANTGELFF. The DNA of the CDR3 is TGTGCCAGCAGCTCCCAGGGGGCGAACACCGGGGAGCTGTTTTTT.

V is TRBV28 and J is TRBJ2-3; 8 bases map to TRBD1. V lost 5 bases and J lost 1; bases outside the gene matches: 5. This CDR3 is built from 15 residues. Germline V gene lookup returns CDR1 MDHEN and CDR2 SYDVKM. The chain's CDR3 is CASSLLDRGTDTQYF. Here the CDR3 DNA reads TGTGCCAGCAGTCTACTGGACAGGGGCACAGATACGCAGTATTTT.

V usage is TRBV21-1 and J usage is TRBJ2-7; TRBD1, the D gene given by the table, was not confirmed from the DNA. TRBV21-1 is reported as a pseudogene. The CDR3 has 15 residues. CDR3 residues: CASSKLDRAEYEQYF. In nucleotides, the CDR3 is TGTGCCAGCAGCAAATTGGACAGGGCTGAGTACGAGCAGTACTTC.

The chain combines TRBV19 with TRBJ1-5; unclear D gene. The CDR3 runs to 17 residues. The V end lost 3 bases, the J end lost 2 bases, and 17 bases lay between the germline ends. Germline V CDR1 and CDR2: LNHDA, SQIVND (reference sequence). The CDR3 loop reads CASSISGSLTGNQPQHF. The CDR3, as DNA: TGTGCCAGTAGTATCTCGGGATCGCTTACCGGCAATCAGCCCCAGCATTTT.

The gene calls are TRBV28 and TRBJ2-3; a possible D gene is TRBD1 (5 bases). V was trimmed by 5 bases and J by 1 base, leaving 10 bases between them. Germline CDR1 is MDHEN and CDR2 is SYDVKM. The CDR3 totals 14 residues. DNA of the CDR3: TGTGCCAGCAGTGTACCGACAGGCACAGATACGCAGTATTTT. As protein: CASSVPTGTDTQYF.

This rearrangement joins TRBV10-3 to TRBJ2-3; TRBD2 might be the D (5 bases). There are 17 residues in the CDR3. Germline CDR1 ENHRY, CDR2 SYGVKD. Trimming took off 7 bases at V and 0 bases at J, with 20 bases between the two ends. The CDR3 DNA reads as TGTGCCATCAAAGGGAATAGCGCGTATCCTAGCACAGATACGCAGTATTTT. It yields the protein CAIKGNSAYPSTDTQYF.

The chain carries TRBV7-2 and TRBJ1-4; D gene ambiguous. Per the germline V gene, CDR1 is SGHTA and CDR2 is FQGNSA. CDR3 length: 16 residues. Deletions cut 1 base from V and 5 bases from J, with 14 bases between. The CDR3 sequence is CASSLGRGVRNEKLFF. For the CDR3, the DNA is TGTGCCAGCAGCTTAGGGCGCGGGGTCCGAAATGAAAAACTGTTTTTT.

The chain uses TRBV6-6 and TRBJ1-1; D is perhaps TRBD1 (5 bases). Germline V gene sequence: CDR1 MNHNY, CDR2 SVGAGI (reference sequence). The CDR3 is 12 residues long. Trimming took off 7 bases at V and 4 bases at J, with 10 bases between the two ends. CDR3 bases: TGTGCCAGCAACCCAGGGCCCACTGAAGCTTTCTTT. As protein: CASNPGPTEAFF.

The chain recombines TRBV4-3 with TRBJ2-7; TRBD2 matches at 10 bases. V lost 1 base to trimming and J lost 4 bases; unmatched junction nucleotides: 4. Germline loops: CDR1 LGHNA, CDR2 YSLEER. The CDR3 runs to 15 residues. CDR3 residues: CASSQGASGSYEQYF. Here the CDR3 DNA reads TGCGCCAGCAGCCAAGGGGCTAGCGGGAGTTACGAGCAGTACTTC.

This rearrangement joins TRBV7-9 to TRBJ1-2; TRBD1 is a possible D gene (5 bases). Germline CDR1 reads SEHNR; CDR2 reads FQNEAQ (reference sequence). The CDR3 is made up of 16 amino acids. Trimming shortened V by 5 bases and J by 7 bases, and 23 bases separated the two germline ends. The CDR3 sequence is CASSQTGTIHGGGYTF. The CDR3 bases are TGTGCCAGCAGCCAGACCGGGACCATTCACGGGGGTGGCTACACCTTC.

The genes are TRBV6-4 and TRBJ2-3; 9 nucleotides line up with TRBD2. CDR1 is MRHNA, CDR2 SNTAGT, per germline. V shed 3 bases, J shed 4 bases, and the junction held 2 bases outside the gene matches. The CDR3 has 14 amino acids. CDR3 DNA: TGTGCCAGCAGTGAAGGCGGGGGGGCAGATACGCAGTATTTT. Its translation: CASSEGGGADTQYF.

The chain is built from TRBV7-2 and TRBJ1-6; TRBD1 matches at 7 bases. V lost 1 base and J lost 13; bases outside the gene matches: 4. The CDR3 totals 13 residues. Germline CDR1 and CDR2: SGHTA and FQGNSA. CDR3 DNA: TGTGCCAGCAGCTTAGACAGGGGCCGCCCCCTCCACTTT. It specifies CASSLDRGRPLHF.

The chain uses TRBV5-4 and TRBJ2-4; the match to TRBD1 covers 10 bases. The CDR3 extends over 18 amino acids. Unmatched junction bases numbered 7, after V lost 1 base and J lost 0 bases. From germline, CDR1 is SGHNT and CDR2 YYREEE (reference sequence). The CDR3 loop is CASSLQDRGRLAKNIQYF. CDR3 DNA: TGTGCCAGCAGCTTGCAGGACAGGGGGAGGCTAGCCAAAAACATTCAGTACTTC.

The chain links TRBV18 to TRBJ2-6, with D unclear. This CDR3 has 16 residues. V was clipped by 6 bases and J by 0 bases, with 12 bases between them. Germline CDR1 is KGHSH and CDR2 is LQKENI. The CDR3: CASSSPTPSGANVLTF. DNA for the CDR3: TGTGCCAGCTCTTCCCCTACTCCCTCTGGGGCCAACGTCCTGACTTTC.